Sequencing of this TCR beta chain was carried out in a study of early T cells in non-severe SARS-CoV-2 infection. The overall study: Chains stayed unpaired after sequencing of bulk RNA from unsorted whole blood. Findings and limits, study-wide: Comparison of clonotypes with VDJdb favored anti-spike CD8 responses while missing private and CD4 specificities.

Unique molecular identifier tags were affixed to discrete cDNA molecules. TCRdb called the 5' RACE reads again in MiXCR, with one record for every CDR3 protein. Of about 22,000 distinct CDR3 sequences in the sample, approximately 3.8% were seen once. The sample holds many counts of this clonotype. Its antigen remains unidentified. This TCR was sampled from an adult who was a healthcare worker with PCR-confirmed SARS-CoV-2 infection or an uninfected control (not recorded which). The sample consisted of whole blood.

This CDR3 reads CASSPPLGVDTQYF. The CDR3 bases are TGTGCCAGCAGCCCCCCCTTGGGCGTGGATACGCAGTATTTT. The chain joins TRBV7-6 to TRBJ2-3, with no clear D. Trimming took off 5 bases at V and 6 bases at J, with 15 bases between the two ends. Germline CDR1 and CDR2: SGHVS and FNYEAQ. The CDR3 totals 14 residues.